The 24 T cell receptor beta chains presented below share a single source sample, sequenced in a study of OX40 agonist ivuxolimab in advanced cancers. Some clones are missing from TCRdb's copy, which holds only in-frame ones; the method was immunoSEQ multiplex PCR. Of 50,000 to 70,000 clones detected, approximately 83% appear once; the ten largest clones hold roughly an eighth. Sequenced here: CD4+ or CD8+ T cells sorted from blood, sampled in a trial of the OX40 agonist ivuxolimab. The receptors shown here come from an adult with an advanced solid tumor such as melanoma, head and neck, liver or kidney cancer.

The chain uses TRBV5-6 and TRBJ1-4; tentative D call: TRBD1 (6 bases). CDR1 and CDR2 (germline): SGHDT, YYEEEE. V lost 3 bases, J lost 6 bases, and 12 bases lay in between. The CDR3 is 14 residues long. The CDR3 DNA follows: TGTGCCAGCAGCTGGCAGGGGTTAGATGAAAAACTGTTTTTT. Protein product: CASSWQGLDEKLFF.

The chain couples TRBV2 to TRBJ2-1; the match to TRBD2 covers 10 bases. V dropped 10 bases and J dropped 4; count of bases not matched to a gene: 7. The CDR3 extends over 14 amino acids. Germline V CDR1 and CDR2: SNHLY, FYNNEI. The CDR3, as DNA: TGTGCCACCCGGAGGACTAGCGGTTACAATGAGCAGTTCTTC. Translating it yields CATRRTSGYNEQFF. The whole variable domain, filled in from reference TRBV2 and TRBJ2-1, reads EPEVTQTPSHQVTQMGQEVILRCVPISNHLYFYWYRQILGQKVEFLVSFYNNEISEKSEIFDDQFSVERPDGSNFTLKIRSTKLEDSAMYFCATRRTSGYNEQFFGPGTRLTVL.

This clone was detected only a few times. This chain uses TRBV5-6 with TRBJ1-2, with TRBD1 matching 7 bases. Trimming removed 3 bases from V and 4 bases from J; junction bases left unmatched: 3. The CDR3 is made up of 13 amino acids. Germline V CDR1 and CDR2: SGHDT, YYEEEE. CDR3 DNA sequence: TGTGCCAGCAGCTCAGGGGGGGGCTATGGCTACACCTTC. Its translation: CASSSGGGYGYTF.

The chain carries TRBV27 and TRBJ2-7; 7 bases map to TRBD1. Germline V CDR1 and CDR2: MNHEY, SMNVEV (reference sequence). This CDR3 is 17 amino acids long. V lost 6 bases and J lost 7; bases outside the gene matches: 21. The CDR3 DNA reads as TGTGCCAGCAGCTTTGGACAGGCCCCGCCAACGTCGGATGAGCAGTACTTC. This translates into CASSFGQAPPTSDEQYF.

The gene calls are TRBV13 and TRBJ2-7; D not resolved. The germline V and J ends were trimmed by 1 base and 5 bases, with 6 bases remaining between them. Germline V gene sequence: CDR1 PRHDT, CDR2 FYEKMQ (reference sequence). CDR3 length: 12 residues. The CDR3 spells CASSLDQHEQYF. The CDR3 DNA reads as TGTGCCAGCAGCTTAGACCAGCACGAGCAGTACTTC. The full variable domain, completed using reference TRBV13 and TRBJ2-7, is AAGVIQSPRHLIKEKRETATLKCYPIPRHDTVYWYQQGPGQDPQFLISFYEKMQSDKGSIPDRFSAQQFSDYHSELNMSSLELGDSALYFCASSLDQHEQYFGPGTRLTVT.

The CDR3 DNA sequence: TGTGCCAGTAGTAGCGACGGAACTGAAGCTTTCTTT. This gives the protein CASSSDGTEAFF. The rearrangement joins TRBV19 to TRBJ1-1; D is undetermined. The CDR3 runs 12 residues. Germline values: CDR1 LNHDA, CDR2 SQIVND (reference sequence). Trimming pared 4 bases from V and 5 bases from J, leaving 8 bases between. The complete variable domain, with remaining parts taken from reference TRBV19 and TRBJ1-1, reads DGGITQSPKYLFRKEGQNVTLSCEQNLNHDAMYWYRQDPGQGLRLIYYSQIVNDFQKGDIAEGYSVSREKKESFPLTVTSAQKNPTAFYLCASSSDGTEAFFGQGTRLTVV.

This chain uses TRBV15 with TRBJ1-5; weak D call: TRBD1 (6 bases). The V and J ends lost 0 bases and 1 base respectively, with 10 bases between them. Germline V lookup: CDR1 LNHNV, CDR2 YYDKDF (reference sequence). CDR3 size: 16 residues. Here the CDR3 reads CATSREWGLSNQPQHF. In DNA, the CDR3 is TGTGCCACCAGCAGAGAATGGGGGCTGAGCAATCAGCCCCAGCATTTT.

This clone appeared a few times. The chain links TRBV27 to TRBJ2-7; 7 nucleotides align to TRBD2. The CDR3 sequence is 16 residues long. J was trimmed by 2 bases and V by 4 bases; bases with no gene match: 11. Germline lookup yields CDR1 MNHEY and CDR2 SMNVEV (reference sequence). Written as DNA, the CDR3 is TGTGCCAGCAGTTCCTTAACCGGGACTAAGACCTACGAGCAGTACTTC. This translates into CASSSLTGTKTYEQYF.

This clone showed up just once. This rearrangement joins TRBV7-9 to TRBJ1-5; 8 bases are a match to TRBD1. Germline lookup yields CDR1 SEHNR and CDR2 FQNEAQ (reference sequence). This CDR3 has 17 amino acids. Trimming cost V 4 bases and J 3 bases; bases outside gene matches: 11. The CDR3 reads CASSSTGRGPNNQPQHF. CDR3 DNA sequence: TGTGCCAGCAGCTCCACAGGCAGGGGGCCTAACAATCAGCCCCAGCATTTT.

The rearrangement uses TRBV29-1 and TRBJ2-7; 10 bases are a match to TRBD1. Germline loops: CDR1 SQVTM, CDR2 ANQGSEA. The CDR3 has 13 residues. V was clipped by 6 bases and J by 3 bases; unmatched bases: 5. The CDR3 nucleotides read TGCAGCGTCGCGGGACAGGGGATCTACGAGCAGTACTTC. It encodes CSVAGQGIYEQYF.

This chain connects TRBV7-2 to TRBJ2-5; a weak D match, TRBD1 (5 bases). The J call may be incorrect, as the DNA end agrees better with TRBJ2-7. CDR3 length: 12 residues. Germline V gives CDR1 SGHTA, CDR2 FQGNSA. This chain's CDR3 is CASSIRQHEQYF. In DNA form, the CDR3 reads TGTGCCAGCAGCATTCGACAGCACGAGCAGTACTTC.

The chain carries TRBV5-4 and TRBJ2-7, with TRBD1 matching 9 bases. The germline gives CDR1 SGHNT, CDR2 YYREEE (reference sequence). The CDR3 is 13 amino acids. V was clipped by 4 bases and J by 5 bases; unmatched bases: 4. The DNA of the CDR3 is TGTGCCAGCAGCCGGGACAGGGACGACGAGCAGTACTTC. Translation: CASSRDRDDEQYF.

The chain combines TRBV11-2 with TRBJ2-3; tentatively, D is TRBD2 (7 bases). This CDR3 contains 16 residues. The germline gives CDR1 SGHAT, CDR2 FQNNGV. V lost 8 bases, J lost 3 bases, and 21 bases lay in between. CDR3 residues: CASHFLRGTNTDTQYF. The CDR3, as DNA: TGTGCCAGCCATTTCCTAAGGGGGACTAATACAGATACGCAGTATTTT. Combining the CDR3 with reference TRBV11-2 and TRBJ2-3 gives the whole variable domain EAGVAQSPRYKIIEKRQSVAFWCNPISGHATLYWYQQILGQGPKLLIQFQNNGVVDDSQLPKDRFSAERLKGVDSTLKIQPAKLEDSAVYLCASHFLRGTNTDTQYFGPGTRLTVL.

Here the CDR3 DNA reads TGCGCCAGCAGCTTAGAGCGGGACAGGGGCTACGAGCAGTACTTC. Translating it yields CASSLERDRGYEQYF. V gene TRBV5-1 combines with J gene TRBJ2-7; 10 positions match TRBD1. Germline loops: CDR1 SGHRS, CDR2 YFSETQ. The CDR3 is 15 residues long. Unmatched junction bases numbered 5, after V lost 2 bases and J lost 3 bases.

The chain combines TRBV9 with TRBJ2-1, with 8 bases matching TRBD2. Germline CDR1 and CDR2: SGDLS and YYNGEE. This CDR3 contains 17 residues. J lost 5 bases, V lost 0 bases, and 10 bases had no gene match. The CDR3 nucleotides are TGTGCCAGCAGCGTAGAGCTGCGCGGGGGGCTTAACAATGAGCAGTTCTTC. It codes for CASSVELRGGLNNEQFF.

The J gene is TRBJ1-6, the V gene TRBV27; 10 bases match TRBD1. This CDR3 spans 18 amino acids. Germline CDR1 and CDR2: MNHEY and SMNVEV (reference sequence). V lost 6 bases and J lost 4; bases outside the gene matches: 12. The CDR3 DNA reads TGTGCCAGCAGCCGCGGACGGGACAGGGGTGATTATAATTCACCCCTCCACTTT. As protein: CASSRGRDRGDYNSPLHF.

This chain connects TRBV28 to TRBJ1-1; D might be TRBD1 (6 bases). With 3 bases removed from V and 3 bases from J, the gap between germline ends came to 14 bases. The germline CDR1 and CDR2 sequences are MDHEN and SYDVKM. This CDR3 region has 15 residues. The CDR3 region has the DNA TGTGCCAGCAGTTTTGGTCTGGAGGGGGACACTGAAGCTTTCTTT. It codes for CASSFGLEGDTEAFF.

The gene calls are TRBV19 and TRBJ1-1, with unresolved D. V lost 3 bases and J 3 bases, leaving 14 bases between the germline ends. From germline, CDR1 is LNHDA and CDR2 SQIVND (reference sequence). The CDR3 length is 15 residues. The CDR3 bases are TGTGCCAGTAGTATTAGATTTGTGGGAGACACTGAAGCTTTCTTT. Its protein product is CASSIRFVGDTEAFF.

The chain employs TRBV4-3 and TRBJ1-1, with a possible D match to TRBD1 (6 bases). V shed 1 base and J shed 1 base, with 7 bases lying between them. Germline CDR1 and CDR2: LGHNA and YSLEER. CDR3 length: 14 residues. CDR3 nucleotide sequence: TGCGCCAGCAGCCAAGCGACAGGGAACACTGAAGCTTTCTTT. Its protein product is CASSQATGNTEAFF.

The count of this clone is one. One end of the junction varies from germline; a read error may be responsible. The chain couples TRBV28 to TRBJ2-2; TRBD1 matches at 7 bases. The CDR3 spans 15 residues. The germline V gene has CDR1 MDHEN and CDR2 SYDVKM. The CDR3 DNA sequence: TGTGCCAGCAGTTCTGACCGGGACAGCACCAGGGAGCTGTTTTTT. It yields the protein CASSSDRDSTRELFF.

This chain connects TRBV27 to TRBJ2-7; TRBD1 is a possible D gene (6 bases). Germline CDR1 and CDR2: MNHEY and SMNVEV (reference sequence). Trimming stripped 3 bases from V and 3 bases from J, with 12 bases between. This CDR3 contains 14 residues. The DNA of the CDR3 is TGTGCCAGCAGTTTTTCCCGAGGGGGCTACGAGCAGTACTTC. Translated, it gives CASSFSRGGYEQYF.

The chain has TRBV7-2 and TRBJ2-3, with 10 positions matching TRBD2. CDR3 length equals 17 residues. Germline V gene data show CDR1 as SGHTA and CDR2 as FQGNSA. Losses at the gene ends were 2 bases for V and 0 bases for J; bases not matched to a gene: 5. DNA of the CDR3: TGTGCCAGCAGCTTAATAGCGGGGGGCCCTAGCACAGATACGCAGTATTTT. It is translated as CASSLIAGGPSTDTQYF.

The DNA for the CDR3 is TGTGCCAGCAGCTTAAAACTCTCTGGGGCCAACGTCCTGACTTTC. It is translated as CASSLKLSGANVLTF. J is TRBJ2-6 and V is TRBV13; D gene unclear. This CDR3 spans 15 amino acids. Deletions cut 2 bases from V and 0 bases from J, with 5 bases between. CDR1 is PRHDT, CDR2 FYEKMQ, per germline (reference sequence).

V gene TRBV19 combines with J gene TRBJ1-5; 8 bases are shared with TRBD1. Germline trimming cut 7 bases from V and 6 bases from J; bases unmatched to any gene: 11. The CDR3 runs to 15 residues. The germline V gene encodes CDR1 LNHDA and CDR2 SQIVND (reference sequence). CDR3 DNA: TGTGCCAGTATTGGGGGACAGGCAGAAACTCAGCCCCAGCATTTT. Its translation is CASIGGQAETQPQHF.